Following are 2 T cell receptor beta chains from one sample sequenced in a study of T-cell reconstitution after alpha-beta-depleted transplantation in children. Unique molecular identifiers were incorporated during preparation of the TCRbeta library. TCRdb used MiXCR to reprocess the PCR reads, holding one entry per CDR3 protein. The sample holds fewer than 85,000 distinct CDR3 sequences, roughly an eighth seen once. Sequencing used PBMCs, mostly from graft donor cells, obtained 180 days after TCRalphabeta/CD19-depleted stem cell transplant. All receptors come from a male patient aged 2-9 years who had a stem cell transplant for acute lymphoblastic leukemia, so the T cells may come from the graft donor.

In this sample, this clonotype turned up a few times. The chain carries TRBV12-3 or TRBV12-4 and TRBJ1-1; D not certain. Trimming removed 4 bases from V and 6 bases from J, with 15 bases in between. The CDR3 extends over 14 amino acids. The CDR3: CASSSPPRVAEAFF. CDR3 bases: TGTGCCAGCAGTTCCCCCCCCCGGGTGGCTGAAGCTTTCTTT.

This sequence joins TRBV29-1 and TRBJ2-3; 11 bases map to TRBD1. This CDR3 spans 14 amino acids. J lost 4 bases, V lost 1 base, and 1 base had no gene match. Per germline, CDR1 SQVTM and CDR2 ANQGSEA. CDR3 DNA sequence: TGCAGCGTTGAAGGGGACAGGGGGGCAGATACGCAGTATTTT. The encoded protein is CSVEGDRGADTQYF.